This T cell receptor (beta chain) was recovered during a study of technical replicates of blood from several donors. The CDR3 extends over 12 amino acids. Germline V gene sequence: CDR1 SGHNT, CDR2 YENEEA. With 5 bases removed from V and 9 bases from J, the gap between germline ends came to 11 bases. Data came from immunoSEQ multiplex PCR; TCRdb stores just in-frame clones and leaves some out. The repertoire holds approximately 88,000 clones, with about 97% as singletons. The receptor comes from a human donor in good health. The rearrangement links TRBV11-3 to TRBJ2-1; D is unresolved. The material sequenced was T cells isolated from PBMCs. In nucleotides, the CDR3 is TGTGCCAGCAGCCCGCGATCAGGTGAGCAGTTCTTC. Its protein product is CASSPRSGEQFF. Supplemented by reference TRBV11-3 and TRBJ2-1, the full variable domain reads EAGVVQSPRYKIIEKKQPVAFWCNPISGHNTLYWYLQNLGQGPELLIRYENEEAVDDSQLPKDRFSAERLKGVDSTLKIQPAELGDSAVYLCASSPRSGEQFFGPGTRLTVL.